One TCR beta chain is described in this entry. The V and J ends lost 1 base and 6 bases respectively, with 13 bases between them. CDR1 SGHTA and CDR2 FQGNSA come from the germline V gene. This CDR3 has 16 residues. The entry originates in a study of blood T cell repertoires in COVID-19. The overall study: The United States, Italy and Spain provided the acute and convalescent COVID-19 samples. PBMCs, B-cell-depleted T cells, or T cells provided the cDNA or gDNA that made up the material.

This table comes from immunoSEQ multiplex PCR, and its TCRdb copy is limited to in-frame clones, with some not included. The data contain roughly 520,000 clones, around nine tenths of them singletons. Recovery among Cohort 3 donors was established by two negative PCRs, clearance, or symptom resolution. The sequencing sample was made of PBMCs or T cells enriched from blood (not recorded which). The sequence came from a woman in her forties who had recovered from COVID-19. V is TRBV7-2 and J is TRBJ1-6; a possible D gene is TRBD1 (6 bases). The CDR3 is CASSLESTRGNSPLHF. CDR3 sequence (DNA): TGTGCCAGCAGCTTAGAATCCACCAGGGGTAATTCACCCCTCCACTTT.